This T cell receptor (beta chain) derives from a study of OX40 agonist ivuxolimab in advanced cancers. General observations from the study: Among T cells, CD8+ cells averaged more expanded clones than CD4+ cells.

Using immunoSEQ multiplex PCR, the repertoire was profiled, and TCRdb retains in-frame clones only, with some absent. The sample gives some 50,000 clones, about 81% of which show up once; about 0.69% is in the top ten. A note on this clone: Its target is unknown.

The V gene end was trimmed by 0 bases and the J gene end by 5 bases; junction bases not matched to a gene: 2. CDR1 SGHRS and CDR2 YFSETQ come from the germline V gene. CDR3 length: 15 amino acids. The TCR originated in an adult with an advanced solid tumor such as melanoma, head and neck, liver or kidney cancer. The rearrangement uses TRBV5-1 and TRBJ2-3; 11 bases are shared with TRBD2. This specimen was CD4+ or CD8+ T cells sorted from blood, taken in a trial of the OX40 agonist ivuxolimab. The chain's CDR3 is CASSLEGTSGDTQYF. The CDR3 DNA is TGCGCCAGCAGCTTGGAAGGGACTAGCGGAGATACGCAGTATTTT.